The present T cell receptor (beta chain) was sequenced within a study of technical replicates of blood from several donors. This table comes from immunoSEQ multiplex PCR, and its TCRdb copy is limited to in-frame clones, with some not included. This sample has roughly 71,000 clones; 80% to 95% occur once, and the top ten carry 0.36%. Trimming cost V 5 bases and J 0 bases, with 13 bases left between them. In germline, CDR1 is SEHNR, CDR2 FQNEAQ (reference sequence). This CDR3 comprises 15 residues. V is TRBV7-9 and J is TRBJ2-5; the D gene is possibly TRBD2 (6 bases). This TCR was recovered from a human donor in good health. Source material: T cells isolated from PBMCs. CDR3 amino acids: CASSETEGYQETQYF. DNA of the CDR3: TGTGCCAGCAGCGAGACGGAGGGGTACCAAGAGACCCAGTACTTC.